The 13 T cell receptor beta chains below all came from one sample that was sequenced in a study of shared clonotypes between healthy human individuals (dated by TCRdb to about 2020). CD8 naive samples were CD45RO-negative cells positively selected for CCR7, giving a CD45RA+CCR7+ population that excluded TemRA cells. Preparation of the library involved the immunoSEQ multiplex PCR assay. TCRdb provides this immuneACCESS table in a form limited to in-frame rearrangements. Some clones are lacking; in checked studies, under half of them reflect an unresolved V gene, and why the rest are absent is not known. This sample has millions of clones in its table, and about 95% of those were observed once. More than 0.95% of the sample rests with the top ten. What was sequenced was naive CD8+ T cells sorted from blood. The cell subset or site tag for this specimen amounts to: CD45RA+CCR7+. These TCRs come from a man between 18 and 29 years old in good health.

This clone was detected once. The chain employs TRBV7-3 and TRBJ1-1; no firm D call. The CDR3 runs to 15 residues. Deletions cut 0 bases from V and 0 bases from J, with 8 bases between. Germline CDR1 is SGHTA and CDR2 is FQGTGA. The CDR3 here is CASSLTSLMNTEAFF. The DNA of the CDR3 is TGTGCCAGCAGCTTAACTAGTCTGATGAACACTGAAGCTTTCTTT.

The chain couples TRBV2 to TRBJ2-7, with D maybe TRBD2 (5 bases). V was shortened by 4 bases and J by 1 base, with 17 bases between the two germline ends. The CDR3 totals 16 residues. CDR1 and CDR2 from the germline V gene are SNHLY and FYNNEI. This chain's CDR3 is CASSVLGGGLSYEQYF. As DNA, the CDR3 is TGTGCCAGCAGTGTACTGGGCGGCGGGCTTTCCTACGAGCAGTACTTC. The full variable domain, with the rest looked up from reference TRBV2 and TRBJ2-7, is EPEVTQTPSHQVTQMGQEVILRCVPISNHLYFYWYRQILGQKVEFLVSFYNNEISEKSEIFDDQFSVERPDGSNFTLKIRSTKLEDSAMYFCASSVLGGGLSYEQYFGPGTRLTVT.

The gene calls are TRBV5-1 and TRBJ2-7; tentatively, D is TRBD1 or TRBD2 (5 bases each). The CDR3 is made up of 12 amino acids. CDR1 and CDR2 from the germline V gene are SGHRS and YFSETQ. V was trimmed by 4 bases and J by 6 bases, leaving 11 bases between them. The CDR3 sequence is CASSPHGGEQYF. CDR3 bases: TGCGCCAGCAGCCCCCATGGGGGCGAGCAGTACTTC.

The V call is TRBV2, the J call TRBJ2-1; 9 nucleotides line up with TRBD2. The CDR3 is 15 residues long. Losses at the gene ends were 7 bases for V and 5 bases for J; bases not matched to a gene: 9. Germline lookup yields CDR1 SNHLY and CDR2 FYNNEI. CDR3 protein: CASTFSGLADNEQFF. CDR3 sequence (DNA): TGTGCCAGCACCTTCTCGGGACTAGCAGACAATGAGCAGTTCTTC. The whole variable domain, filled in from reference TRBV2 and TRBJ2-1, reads EPEVTQTPSHQVTQMGQEVILRCVPISNHLYFYWYRQILGQKVEFLVSFYNNEISEKSEIFDDQFSVERPDGSNFTLKIRSTKLEDSAMYFCASTFSGLADNEQFFGPGTRLTVL.

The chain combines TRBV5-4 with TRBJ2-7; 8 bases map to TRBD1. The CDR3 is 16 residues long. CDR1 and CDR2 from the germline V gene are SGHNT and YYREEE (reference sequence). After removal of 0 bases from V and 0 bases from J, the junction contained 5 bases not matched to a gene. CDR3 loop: CASSLDGTGPSYEQYF. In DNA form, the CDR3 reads TGTGCCAGCAGCTTGGATGGGACAGGTCCCTCCTACGAGCAGTACTTC.

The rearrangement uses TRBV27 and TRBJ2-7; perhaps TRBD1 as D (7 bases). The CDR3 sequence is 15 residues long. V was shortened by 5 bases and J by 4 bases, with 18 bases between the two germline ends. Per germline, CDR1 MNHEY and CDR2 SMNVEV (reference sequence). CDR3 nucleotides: TGTGCCAGCAGTCCCAGACAGGGAGGCTGGTACGAGCAGTACTTC. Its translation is CASSPRQGGWYEQYF.

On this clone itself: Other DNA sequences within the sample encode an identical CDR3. The CDR3: CAWNPLGNSPLHF. In DNA, the CDR3 is TGTGCCTGGAACCCCCTCGGGAATTCACCCCTCCACTTT. This chain links TRBV30 with TRBJ1-6, with D hard to call. The CDR3 runs 13 residues. Germline V gene sequence: CDR1 GTSNPN, CDR2 SVGIG (reference sequence). V dropped 4 bases and J dropped 7 bases, with 11 bases sitting between them.

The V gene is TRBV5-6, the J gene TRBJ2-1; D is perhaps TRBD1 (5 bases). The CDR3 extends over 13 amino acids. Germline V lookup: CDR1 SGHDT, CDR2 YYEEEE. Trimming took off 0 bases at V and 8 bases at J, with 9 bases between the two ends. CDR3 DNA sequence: TGTGCCAGCAGCTTGGAACAAGGGGATGAGCAGTTCTTC. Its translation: CASSLEQGDEQFF.

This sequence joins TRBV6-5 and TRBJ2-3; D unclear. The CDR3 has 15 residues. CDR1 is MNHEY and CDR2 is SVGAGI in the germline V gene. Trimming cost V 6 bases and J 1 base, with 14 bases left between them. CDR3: CASSTGDIRTDTQYF. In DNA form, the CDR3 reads TGTGCCAGCAGCACTGGTGACATCCGCACAGATACGCAGTATTTT.

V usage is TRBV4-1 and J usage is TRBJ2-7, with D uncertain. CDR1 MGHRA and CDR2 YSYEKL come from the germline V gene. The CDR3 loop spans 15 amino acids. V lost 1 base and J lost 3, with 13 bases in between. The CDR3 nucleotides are TGCGCCAGCAGCCAAGTTTATGACATTCGCTACGAGCAGTACTTC. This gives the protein CASSQVYDIRYEQYF.

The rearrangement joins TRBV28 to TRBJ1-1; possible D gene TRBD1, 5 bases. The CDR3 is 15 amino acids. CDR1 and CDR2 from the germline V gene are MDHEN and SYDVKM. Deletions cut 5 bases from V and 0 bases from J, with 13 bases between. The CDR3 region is CASSLTGTLNTEAFF. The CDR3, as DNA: TGTGCCAGCAGTCTTACCGGGACTTTGAACACTGAAGCTTTCTTT.

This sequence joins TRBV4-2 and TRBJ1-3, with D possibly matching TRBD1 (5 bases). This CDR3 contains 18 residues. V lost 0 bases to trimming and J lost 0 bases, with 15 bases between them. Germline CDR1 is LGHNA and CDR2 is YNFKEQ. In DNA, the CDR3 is TGTGCCAGCAGCCAAGATGGGGCAAGTCCCCTCTCTGGAAACACCATATATTTT. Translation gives CASSQDGASPLSGNTIYF.

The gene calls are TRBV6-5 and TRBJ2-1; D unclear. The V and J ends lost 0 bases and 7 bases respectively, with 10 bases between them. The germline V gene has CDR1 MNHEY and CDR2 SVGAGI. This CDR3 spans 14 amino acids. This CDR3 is CASSYSTDGNEQFF. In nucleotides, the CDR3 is TGTGCCAGCAGTTACTCGACGGACGGTAATGAGCAGTTCTTC.